The clone carrying this T cell receptor beta chain has just one count. Antigen unknown. 13 Jbeta primers and 60 Vbeta primers were used for the PCR. Repertoires were generated with immunoSEQ multiplex PCR, while TCRdb's copy carries only in-frame clones and drops some. The data hold tens of thousands of clones, with 75% observed a single time. This entry belongs to a study of cytomegalovirus exposure and HLA in healthy donors. General study results and limits: A later analysis linked a missense DCLRE1C variant to TCR beta V- and J-gene trimming. Presence/absence comparisons presumed near-even sequencing depth among donors. 16,951 TCR beta sequences were associated with HLA alleles at 0.05 false discovery rate in a later analysis. Specificity of a few CMV-associated chains for CMV antigens was verified in vitro.

Trimming stripped 2 bases from V and 2 bases from J, with 7 bases between. This CDR3 is 13 amino acids long. Germline-derived CDR1 and CDR2 are MNHEY and SVGAGI. The chain employs TRBV6-5 and TRBJ2-7; D possibly corresponds to TRBD2 (5 bases). The sequence came from a woman in her 40s in good health and CMV-seronegative. Sequencing was carried out using PBMCs. CDR3 DNA: TGTGCCAGCAGTTACCCCGGGACCTACGAGCAGTACTTC. This encodes CASSYPGTYEQYF.